A single sample gave rise to the 15 T cell receptor beta chains below, sequenced in a study of shared clonotypes between healthy human individuals. The naive CD8 fraction comprised CD45RO-negative cells positively selected for CCR7 and excluded terminally differentiated effector memory CD45RA+ cells. The repertoire was sequenced with immunoSEQ multiplex PCR; TCRdb's copy has only in-frame clones and lacks some. Of about 820,000 clones in the sample, roughly 92% are singletons; the top ten hold approximately 25%. Sequenced input: naive CD8+ T cells sorted from blood. All receptors derive from a man aged 30 to 39 in good health.

The CDR3 DNA is TGTGCCAGCAGCTTAGGTCTAGCGGGGGGTTTGAATGAGCAGTTCTTC. Its protein is CASSLGLAGGLNEQFF. The V call is TRBV7-9, the J call TRBJ2-1, with 11 positions matching TRBD2. The trim removed 1 base at V and 7 bases at J, leaving 6 bases unmatched. Germline values: CDR1 SEHNR, CDR2 FQNEAQ (reference sequence). This CDR3 contains 16 residues. The variable domain in full, with the rest retrieved from reference TRBV7-9 and TRBJ2-1, is DTGVSQNPRHKITKRGQNVTFRCDPISEHNRLYWYRQTLGQGPEFLTYFQNEAQLEKSRLLSDRFSAERPKGSFSTLEIQRTEQGDSAMYLCASSLGLAGGLNEQFFGPGTRLTVL.

The rearrangement links TRBV6-1 to TRBJ2-2, with TRBD1 as a possible D gene (6 bases). The V gene's germline CDR1 is MNHNS and CDR2 SASEGT. Trimming removed 6 bases from V and 2 bases from J, with 10 bases in between. This CDR3 is built from 14 residues. CDR3 nucleotides: TGTGCCAGCAGAGGACAGCCAAACACCGGGGAGCTGTTTTTT. This gives the protein CASRGQPNTGELFF.

The chain has TRBV7-3 and TRBJ2-1, with 7 positions matching TRBD2. Unmatched junction bases numbered 13, after V lost 5 bases and J lost 6 bases. CDR1 and CDR2 from the germline V gene are SGHTA and FQGTGA. The CDR3 covers 16 residues. The CDR3 sequence: CASSPRDYVPFNEQFF. For the CDR3, the DNA is TGTGCCAGCAGCCCCCGGGACTATGTTCCCTTCAATGAGCAGTTCTTC.

This clone was recorded many times. The chain joins TRBV19 to TRBJ2-4; D remains ambiguous. The CDR3 contains 17 residues. V gave up 4 bases and J gave up 0 bases, with 16 bases separating them. CDR1 and CDR2 from the germline V gene are LNHDA and SQIVND (reference sequence). The CDR3 DNA reads TGTGCCAGTAGTACCCCTAGACTCACTCTAGCCAAAAACATTCAGTACTTC. Its translation is CASSTPRLTLAKNIQYF. Using reference TRBV19 and TRBJ2-4 for the parts outside the CDR3, the full variable domain is DGGITQSPKYLFRKEGQNVTLSCEQNLNHDAMYWYRQDPGQGLRLIYYSQIVNDFQKGDIAEGYSVSREKKESFPLTVTSAQKNPTAFYLCASSTPRLTLAKNIQYFGAGTRLSVL.

This chain links TRBV7-6 with TRBJ2-2; no firm D call. The CDR3 covers 16 residues. Germline CDR1 is SGHVS and CDR2 is FNYEAQ. Trimming pared 5 bases from V and 6 bases from J, leaving 19 bases between. CDR3 loop: CASSLDPSSFSGELFF. The CDR3 bases are TGTGCCAGCAGCCTCGACCCCTCAAGCTTCTCCGGGGAGCTGTTTTTT.

This clone was seen once. The chain carries TRBV11-2 and TRBJ2-5; TRBD2 is a possible D gene (5 bases). The V gene lost 3 bases and the J gene lost 0 bases, with 8 bases spanning the gap. The CDR3 loop spans 14 amino acids. CDR1 is SGHAT, CDR2 FQNNGV, per germline. The CDR3 is CASSLRTYQETQYF. The CDR3 region has the DNA TGTGCCAGCAGCTTGAGGACTTACCAAGAGACCCAGTACTTC.

CDR3 amino acids: CASSRGPNNEQFF. CDR3 bases: TGTGCCAGCAGCCGAGGACCAAACAATGAGCAGTTCTTC. The chain employs TRBV6-5 and TRBJ2-1; no firm D call. CDR3 length: 13 residues. Deletions cut 6 bases from V and 5 bases from J, with 11 bases between. Germline CDR1 MNHEY, CDR2 SVGAGI.

The chain has TRBV7-9 and TRBJ2-7, with TRBD2 identical over 12 bases. From germline, CDR1 is SEHNR and CDR2 FQNEAQ (reference sequence). Germline trimming cut 5 bases from V and 7 bases from J; bases unmatched to any gene: 12. This CDR3 region has 16 residues. The CDR3 DNA reads as TGTGCCAGCAGCGGAAGGTCGGGACTAGCGGGCGAAGAGCAGTACTTC. Residues: CASSGRSGLAGEEQYF.

The chain couples TRBV30 to TRBJ2-7; D possibly matches TRBD1 or TRBD2 (5 bases each). V gave up 2 bases and J gave up 6 bases, with 8 bases separating them. The CDR3 covers 11 residues. Looked up from germline, CDR1 is GTSNPN and CDR2 is SVGIG (reference sequence). DNA of the CDR3: TGTGCCTGGAGTATAGGGACCGAGCAGTACTTC. It codes for CAWSIGTEQYF.

The chain links TRBV11-3 to TRBJ2-2; 8 nucleotides align to TRBD1. Looked up from germline, CDR1 is SGHNT and CDR2 is YENEEA. CDR3 length equals 18 residues. Unmatched junction bases numbered 11, after V lost 5 bases and J lost 0 bases. The CDR3 bases are TGTGCCAGCAGCCCTCGACAGGGGCCGAATTCGAACACCGGGGAGCTGTTTTTT. This translates into CASSPRQGPNSNTGELFF.

The V and J genes are TRBV18 and TRBJ2-2; D is possibly TRBD1 (6 bases). The ends were cut back, 3 bases at V and 5 bases at J, with 19 bases in the middle. The germline V gene encodes CDR1 KGHSH and CDR2 LQKENI. This CDR3 is built from 17 residues. CDR3 amino acids: CASSPKGKGDATGELFF. CDR3 sequence (DNA): TGTGCCAGCTCACCGAAAGGGAAGGGGGATGCGACCGGGGAGCTGTTTTTT. Drawing the rest from reference TRBV18 and TRBJ2-2, the complete variable domain is NAGVMQNPRHLVRRRGQEARLRCSPMKGHSHVYWYRQLPEEGLKFMVYLQKENIIDESGMPKERFSAEFPKEGPSILRIQQVVRGDSAAYFCASSPKGKGDATGELFFGEGSRLTVL.

Details on this clone: Distinct nucleotide sequences in the sample also encode this CDR3. The chain uses TRBV7-6 and TRBJ2-1; 7 bases align to TRBD1. Germline CDR1 and CDR2: SGHVS and FNYEAQ. J lost 7 bases, V lost 4 bases, and 1 base had no gene match. The CDR3 spans 12 residues. The CDR3 sequence: CASSSQGNEQFF. CDR3 bases: TGTGCCAGCAGCTCACAGGGGAATGAGCAGTTCTTC.

The chain uses TRBV10-3 and TRBJ1-1, with 10 bases lining up with TRBD1. After removal of 4 bases from V and 8 bases from J, the junction contained 16 bases not matched to a gene. CDR1 ENHRY and CDR2 SYGVKD come from the germline V gene. CDR3 length: 17 amino acids. CDR3 coding DNA: TGTGCCATCAGTGCAGGGACAGGGGTTCAGGGATTTACGGAAGCTTTCTTT. This sequence encodes CAISAGTGVQGFTEAFF.

The J gene is TRBJ1-5, the V gene TRBV7-2; D is undetermined. The length of the CDR3 is 15 residues. CDR1 and CDR2 from the germline V gene are SGHTA and FQGNSA. V lost 5 bases to trimming and J lost 7 bases, with 18 bases between them. CDR3 DNA sequence: TGTGCCAGCAGCCCCCTCGGTCTGAATCTCCAGCCCCAGCATTTT. This translates into CASSPLGLNLQPQHF.

The CDR3 DNA follows: TGTGCCAGCAGTTACGGGGTTAGCGGCCAGGATGAGCAGTTCTTC. As protein: CASSYGVSGQDEQFF. V gene TRBV5-5 combines with J gene TRBJ2-1, with D possibly being TRBD2 (6 bases). CDR3 size: 15 residues. CDR1 and CDR2 from the germline V gene are SGHKS and YYEKEE (reference sequence). The ends were cut back, 5 bases at V and 8 bases at J, with 20 bases in the middle.